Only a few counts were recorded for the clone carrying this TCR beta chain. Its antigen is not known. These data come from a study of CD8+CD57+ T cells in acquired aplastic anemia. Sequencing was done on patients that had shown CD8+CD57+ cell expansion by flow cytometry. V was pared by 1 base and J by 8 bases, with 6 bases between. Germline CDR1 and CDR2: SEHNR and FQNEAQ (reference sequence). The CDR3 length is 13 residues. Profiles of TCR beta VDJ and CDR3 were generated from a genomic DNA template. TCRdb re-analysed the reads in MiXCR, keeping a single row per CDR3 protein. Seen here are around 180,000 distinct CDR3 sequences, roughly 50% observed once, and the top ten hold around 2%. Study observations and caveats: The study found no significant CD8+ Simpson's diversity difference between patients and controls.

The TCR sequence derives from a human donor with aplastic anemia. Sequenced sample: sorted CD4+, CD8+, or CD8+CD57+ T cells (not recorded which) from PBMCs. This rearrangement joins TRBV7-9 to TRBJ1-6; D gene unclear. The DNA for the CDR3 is TGTGCCAGCAGCTTAGAGGTGGATTCACCCCTCCACTTT. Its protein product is CASSLEVDSPLHF.